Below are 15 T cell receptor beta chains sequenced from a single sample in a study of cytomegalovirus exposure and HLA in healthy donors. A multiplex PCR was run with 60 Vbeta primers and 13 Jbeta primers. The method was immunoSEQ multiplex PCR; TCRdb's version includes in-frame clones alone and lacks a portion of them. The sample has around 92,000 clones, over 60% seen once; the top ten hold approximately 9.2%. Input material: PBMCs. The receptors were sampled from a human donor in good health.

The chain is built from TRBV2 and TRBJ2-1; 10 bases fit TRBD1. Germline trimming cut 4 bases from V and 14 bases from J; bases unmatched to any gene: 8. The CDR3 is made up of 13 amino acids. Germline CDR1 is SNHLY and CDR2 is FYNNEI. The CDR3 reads CASSARAGTGEFF. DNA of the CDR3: TGTGCCAGCAGTGCACGTGCGGGGACAGGGGAGTTCTTC.

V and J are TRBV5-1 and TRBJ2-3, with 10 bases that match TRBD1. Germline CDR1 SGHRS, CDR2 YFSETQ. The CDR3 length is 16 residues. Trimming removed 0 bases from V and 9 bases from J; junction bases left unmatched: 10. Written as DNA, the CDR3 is TGCGCCAGCAGCTTGGCTGGGACAGGGGTGATGGAGACGCAGTATTTT. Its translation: CASSLAGTGVMETQYF.

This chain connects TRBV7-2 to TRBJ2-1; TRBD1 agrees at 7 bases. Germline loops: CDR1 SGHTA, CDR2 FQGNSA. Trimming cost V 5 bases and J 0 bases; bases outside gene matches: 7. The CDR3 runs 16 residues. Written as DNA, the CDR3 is TGTGCCAGCAGCCCACGACAGGGTTCCTCCTACAATGAGCAGTTCTTC. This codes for CASSPRQGSSYNEQFF.

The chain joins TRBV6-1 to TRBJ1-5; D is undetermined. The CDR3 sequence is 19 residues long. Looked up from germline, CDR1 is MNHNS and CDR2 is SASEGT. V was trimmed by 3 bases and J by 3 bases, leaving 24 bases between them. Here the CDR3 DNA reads TGTGCCAGCAGTGATCTACCCCTACCCGGGATGATTCCCAATCAGCCCCAGCATTTT. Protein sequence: CASSDLPLPGMIPNQPQHF.

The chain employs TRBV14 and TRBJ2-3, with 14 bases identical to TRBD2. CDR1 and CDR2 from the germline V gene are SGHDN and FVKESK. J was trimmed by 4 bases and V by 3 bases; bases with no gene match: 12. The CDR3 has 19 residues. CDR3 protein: CASSHPLEGLAGVPDTQYF. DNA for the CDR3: TGTGCCAGCAGCCACCCCCTGGAGGGACTAGCGGGAGTTCCAGATACGCAGTATTTT.

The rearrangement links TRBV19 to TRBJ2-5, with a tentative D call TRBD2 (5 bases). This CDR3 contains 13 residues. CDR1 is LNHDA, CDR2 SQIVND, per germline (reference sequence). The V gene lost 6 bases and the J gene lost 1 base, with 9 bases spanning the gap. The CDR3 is CASRPRGQETQYF. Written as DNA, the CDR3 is TGTGCCAGTAGACCCCGGGGCCAAGAGACCCAGTACTTC.

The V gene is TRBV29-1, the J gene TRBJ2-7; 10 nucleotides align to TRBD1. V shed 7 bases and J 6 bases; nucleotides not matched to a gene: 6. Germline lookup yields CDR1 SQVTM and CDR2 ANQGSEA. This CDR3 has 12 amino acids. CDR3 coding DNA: TGCAGCGCCCGAGGACAGGGGGGCGAGCAGTACTTC. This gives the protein CSARGQGGEQYF.

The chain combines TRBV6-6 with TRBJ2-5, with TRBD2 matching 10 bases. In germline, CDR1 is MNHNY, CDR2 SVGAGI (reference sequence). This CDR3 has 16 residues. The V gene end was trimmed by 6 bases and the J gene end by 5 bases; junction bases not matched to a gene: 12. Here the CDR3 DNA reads TGTGCCAGCAGCGGTCCAGCGGGGGGGCTACGGGAGACCCAGTACTTC. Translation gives CASSGPAGGLRETQYF.

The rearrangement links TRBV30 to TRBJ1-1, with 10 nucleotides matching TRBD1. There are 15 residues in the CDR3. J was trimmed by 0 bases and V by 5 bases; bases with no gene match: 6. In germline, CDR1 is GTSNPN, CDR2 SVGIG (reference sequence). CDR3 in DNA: TGTGCCTGGCACCGGGACAGGGGATTGAACACTGAAGCTTTCTTT. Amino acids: CAWHRDRGLNTEAFF. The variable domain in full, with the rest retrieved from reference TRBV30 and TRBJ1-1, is SQTIHQWPATLVQPVGSPLSLECTVEGTSNPNLYWYRQAAGRGLQLLFYSVGIGQISSEVPQNLSASRPQDRQFILSSKKLLLSDSGFYLCAWHRDRGLNTEAFFGQGTRLTVV.

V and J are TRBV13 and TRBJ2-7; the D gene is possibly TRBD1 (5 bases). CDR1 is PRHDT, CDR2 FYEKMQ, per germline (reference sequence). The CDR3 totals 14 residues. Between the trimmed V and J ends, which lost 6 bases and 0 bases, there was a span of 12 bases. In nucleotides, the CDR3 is TGTGCCAGCAGGTCTAGGGGCGGCTCCTACGAGCAGTACTTC. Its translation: CASRSRGGSYEQYF.

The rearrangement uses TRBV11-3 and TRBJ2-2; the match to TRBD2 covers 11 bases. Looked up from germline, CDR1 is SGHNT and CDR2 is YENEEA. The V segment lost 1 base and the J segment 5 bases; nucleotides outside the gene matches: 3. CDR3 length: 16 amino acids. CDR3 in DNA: TGTGCCAGCAGCTTAGCTCTAGCGGGGGGAACCGGGGAGCTGTTTTTT. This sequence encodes CASSLALAGGTGELFF. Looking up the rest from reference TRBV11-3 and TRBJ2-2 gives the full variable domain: EAGVVQSPRYKIIEKKQPVAFWCNPISGHNTLYWYLQNLGQGPELLIRYENEEAVDDSQLPKDRFSAERLKGVDSTLKIQPAELGDSAVYLCASSLALAGGTGELFFGEGSRLTVL.

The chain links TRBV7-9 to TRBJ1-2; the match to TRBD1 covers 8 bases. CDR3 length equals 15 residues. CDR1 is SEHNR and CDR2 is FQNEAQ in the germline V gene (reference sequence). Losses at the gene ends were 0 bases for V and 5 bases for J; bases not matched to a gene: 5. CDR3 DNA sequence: TGTGCCAGCAGCTTAGCTGGTGACAGGGGTTATGGCTACACCTTC. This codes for CASSLAGDRGYGYTF.

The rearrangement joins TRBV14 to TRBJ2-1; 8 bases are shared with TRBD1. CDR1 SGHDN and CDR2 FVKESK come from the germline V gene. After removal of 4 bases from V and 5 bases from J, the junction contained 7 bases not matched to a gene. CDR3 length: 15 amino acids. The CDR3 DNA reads TGTGCCAGCAGCCTACAGGGGGGTCAGAACAATGAGCAGTTCTTC. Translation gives CASSLQGGQNNEQFF.

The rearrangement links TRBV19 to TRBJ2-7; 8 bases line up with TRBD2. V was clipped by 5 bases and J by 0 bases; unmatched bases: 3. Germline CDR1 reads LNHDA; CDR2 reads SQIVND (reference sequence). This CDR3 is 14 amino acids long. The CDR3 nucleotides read TGTGCCAGTAGTCGGGAGGGGGGCTCCTACGAGCAGTACTTC. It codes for CASSREGGSYEQYF.

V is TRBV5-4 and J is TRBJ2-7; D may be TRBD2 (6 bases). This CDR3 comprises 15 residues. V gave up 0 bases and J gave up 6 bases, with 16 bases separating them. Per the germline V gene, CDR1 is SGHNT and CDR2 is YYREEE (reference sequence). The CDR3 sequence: CASSLEASARVEQYF. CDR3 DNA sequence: TGTGCCAGCAGCTTGGAGGCTAGCGCTCGGGTCGAGCAGTACTTC.